This T cell receptor (beta chain) originates from a study of blood T cell repertoires in COVID-19. As for the study in general: Acute-phase and convalescent COVID-19 samples originated in the United States, Italy and Spain. Sample material is recorded as cDNA or gDNA derived from T cells, B-cell-depleted T cells, or PBMCs.

In terms of age and location, participants ranged from roughly 18 to 100 years and lived in 24 US areas. V lost 5 bases and J lost 9; bases outside the gene matches: 13. The CDR3 covers 15 residues. Germline CDR1 and CDR2: MDHEN and SYDVKM. In the original processing: Quantification of nucleated cells was approximated via reference gene primer amplification. Assay: immunoSEQ multiplex PCR; the TCRdb copy retains only in-frame clones and omits some. V, J and clone size reflect that table, while D and trimming were determined from the DNA. The data contain some 170,000 clones, roughly 80% of them seen just once; the ten biggest clones take up around a sixth.

This sequence was found in a woman in her 50s who had recovered from COVID-19. Sequenced input: PBMCs or T cells enriched from blood (not recorded which). The chain uses TRBV28 and TRBJ1-5, with 7 bases aligning to TRBD1. In nucleotides, the CDR3 is TGTGCCAGCAGTAACCCTGACAGGGATACACGGCCCCAGCATTTT. Its protein product is CASSNPDRDTRPQHF.